This T cell receptor (beta chain) was sequenced for a study of radiotherapy plus CTLA-4 blockade in lung cancer. Study-wide results and limits: There was expansion of tumor-derived TCR clones in blood after radiotherapy plus ipilimumab.

Germline loops: CDR1 MGHRA, CDR2 YSYEKL. The CDR3 is 12 residues long. Profiled with immunoSEQ multiplex PCR; TCRdb holds only in-frame clones, not every one. The table shows 50,000 or so clones, with 76% occurring only once. In regard to this clone: Its matching antigen is unknown. An end of the junction does not agree with germline; a read error may underlie this.

The receptor was isolated from a human donor with non-small cell lung cancer who had stable disease on radiotherapy plus ipilimumab. Material: peripheral blood, obtained from a patient treated with radiotherapy plus ipilimumab. J is TRBJ1-2 and V is TRBV4-1; D perhaps matches TRBD1 (6 bases). The CDR3 DNA is TGTGCCAGCAGCCAAGATACAGGGGGCTACACCTTC. Amino acids: CASSQDTGGYTF.